Described below is a single TCR beta chain sequence and its context. These data are taken from a study of blood T cell repertoires in COVID-19. Study details: Acute and convalescent COVID-19 samples came from the United States, Italy and Spain.

Sequencing used immunoSEQ multiplex PCR; TCRdb keeps in-frame clones, though not all of them. In the table there are under 300,000 clones, more than 75% of which are singletons. Germline CDR1 SGHTA, CDR2 FQGNSA. The CDR3 has 15 amino acids. V shed 4 bases, J shed 3 bases, and the junction held 6 bases outside the gene matches. The chain couples TRBV7-2 to TRBJ2-7, with TRBD1 matching over 10 bases. The receptor comes from a woman aged 60-75 years with active or convalescent COVID-19. Sequencing was performed on peripheral blood. The CDR3: CASSSPTGGHYEQYF. The CDR3 DNA is TGTGCCAGCAGCTCCCCGACAGGGGGCCACTACGAGCAGTACTTC.